The 14 T cell receptor beta chains reported below all come from one sample, sequenced in a study of blood T cell repertoires in COVID-19. Clones were sequenced by immunoSEQ multiplex PCR, and TCRdb holds only the in-frame ones, with some missing. The sample contains approximately 35,000 clones, almost 85% of which appear only once. Sequenced input: peripheral blood. Receptors originate from an elderly man with active COVID-19.

This chain joins TRBV4-1 and TRBJ2-5, with TRBD2 identical over 15 bases. Per the germline V gene, CDR1 is MGHRA and CDR2 is YSYEKL. Unmatched junction bases numbered 12, after V lost 3 bases and J lost 4 bases. CDR3 length: 19 residues. CDR3 nucleotide sequence: TGCGCCAGCAGCCAGAGAGGACTAGCGGGGGGGCAAGGGATAGAGACCCAGTACTTC. It codes for CASSQRGLAGGQGIETQYF.

This rearrangement joins TRBV6-4 to TRBJ1-1, with a weak D call TRBD1 (6 bases). The germline V gene encodes CDR1 MRHNA and CDR2 SNTAGT. V dropped 6 bases and J dropped 1 base, with 9 bases sitting between them. This CDR3 spans 13 amino acids. The CDR3, as DNA: TGTGCCAGCAGGGGGGCACCGAACACTGAAGCTTTCTTT. Translating it yields CASRGAPNTEAFF.

Only one count was recorded for this clone. The CDR3 coding sequence is TGTGCCAGCAGTGAAACTAGGGAGACCCAGTACTTC. Protein: CASSETRETQYF. The V call is TRBV6-1, the J call TRBJ2-5, with D tentatively TRBD2 (5 bases). From germline, CDR1 is MNHNS and CDR2 SASEGT. The CDR3 sequence is 12 residues long. Trimming took off 2 bases at V and 5 bases at J, with 6 bases between the two ends.

This sequence joins TRBV5-6 and TRBJ1-5, with D perhaps TRBD1 (6 bases). The germline gives CDR1 SGHDT, CDR2 YYEEEE. The CDR3 sequence is 14 residues long. V shed 2 bases and J shed 3 bases, with 9 bases lying between them. The CDR3 spells CASSLGGYNQPQHF. The CDR3 bases are TGTGCCAGCAGCTTAGGGGGATACAATCAGCCCCAGCATTTT.

V usage is TRBV2 and J usage is TRBJ2-5, with TRBD2 matching 16 bases. The CDR3 contains 16 residues. Germline V gene data show CDR1 as SNHLY and CDR2 as FYNNEI. The trim removed 4 bases at V and 5 bases at J, leaving 4 bases unmatched. CDR3 residues: CASSAPGLAGGETQYF. In nucleotides, the CDR3 is TGTGCCAGCAGTGCCCCGGGACTAGCGGGGGGGGAGACCCAGTACTTC.

This chain uses TRBV30 with TRBJ1-1; 9 bases agree with TRBD1. After removal of 3 bases from V and 10 bases from J, the junction contained 18 bases not matched to a gene. CDR3 length equals 16 residues. Germline V lookup: CDR1 GTSNPN, CDR2 SVGIG (reference sequence). CDR3 nucleotides: TGTGCCTGGAGCCTCAAAGGGGGACAGGGCCACACGGGAGCTTTCTTT. Encoded protein: CAWSLKGGQGHTGAFF.

V is TRBV10-3 and J is TRBJ2-7, with 7 bases lining up with TRBD1. Germline V gene sequence: CDR1 ENHRY, CDR2 SYGVKD. The V segment lost 6 bases and the J segment 2 bases; nucleotides outside the gene matches: 4. The CDR3 totals 13 residues. This chain's CDR3 is CAISITGAYEQYF. CDR3 in DNA: TGTGCCATCAGCATTACAGGGGCCTACGAGCAGTACTTC.

The V call is TRBV7-9, the J call TRBJ2-7; tentative D call: TRBD2 (5 bases). V was shortened by 6 bases and J by 4 bases, with 16 bases between the two germline ends. The germline V gene encodes CDR1 SEHNR and CDR2 FQNEAQ (reference sequence). This CDR3 region has 14 residues. The CDR3: CASSPDGVGYEQYF. The CDR3 region has the DNA TGTGCCAGCAGTCCGGACGGGGTTGGTTACGAGCAGTACTTC.

The rearrangement uses TRBV5-8 and TRBJ2-7; possibly TRBD1 for D (6 bases). CDR1 is SGHTS, CDR2 YDEGEE, per germline. The V and J ends lost 6 bases and 5 bases respectively, with 18 bases between them. The CDR3 is 14 residues long. The CDR3 DNA sequence: TGTGCCAGCAACCCTACAGGGTTGATCCACGAGCAGTACTTC. Protein: CASNPTGLIHEQYF.

The chain joins TRBV3-1 (or the pseudogene TRBV3-2) to TRBJ2-7; D might be TRBD1 (6 bases). Germline V gives CDR1 LGHDT, CDR2 YNNKEL (reference sequence). Trimming stripped 0 bases from V and 3 bases from J, with 9 bases between. The CDR3 sequence is 14 residues long. DNA for the CDR3: TGTGCCAGCAGCCAAGATCAGGGGATCTACGAGCAGTACTTC. Translation gives CASSQDQGIYEQYF.

Here the CDR3 reads CASIPSSGTGGRETQYF. The DNA for the CDR3 is TGTGCCAGCATCCCTTCGTCGGGTACAGGGGGTCGAGAGACCCAGTACTTC. J is TRBJ2-5 and V is TRBV2; TRBD1 aligns across 8 bases. CDR1 is SNHLY, CDR2 FYNNEI, per germline. The CDR3 extends over 17 amino acids. After removal of 7 bases from V and 4 bases from J, the junction contained 17 bases not matched to a gene.

This chain links TRBV5-6 with TRBJ2-3; 12 bases line up with TRBD2. With V trimmed by 4 bases and J by 4 bases, 1 base remained unmatched. This CDR3 has 14 residues. Germline CDR1 and CDR2: SGHDT and YYEEEE. The CDR3 region has the DNA TGTGCCAGCAGCCCTAGCGGGGGGGCAGATACGCAGTATTTT. This translates into CASSPSGGADTQYF.

This clone appeared a few times. The chain combines TRBV18 with TRBJ1-2, with 9 bases that match TRBD1. The germline CDR1 and CDR2 sequences are KGHSH and LQKENI. The CDR3 contains 15 residues. V shed 6 bases, J shed 4 bases, and the junction held 9 bases outside the gene matches. CDR3 nucleotide sequence: TGTGCCAGCTCGGCTTCCGGGACAGGGACCTATGGCTACACCTTC. It translates to CASSASGTGTYGYTF.

The chain links TRBV3-1 (or the pseudogene TRBV3-2) to TRBJ2-7; a weak D match, TRBD2 (5 bases). The CDR3 contains 13 residues. Trimming left V 0 bases short and J 7 bases short, with 10 bases between. Germline values: CDR1 LGHDT, CDR2 YNNKEL (reference sequence). The CDR3 sequence: CASSQESRGEQYF. The CDR3 DNA follows: TGTGCCAGCAGCCAAGAATCTCGGGGAGAGCAGTACTTC.